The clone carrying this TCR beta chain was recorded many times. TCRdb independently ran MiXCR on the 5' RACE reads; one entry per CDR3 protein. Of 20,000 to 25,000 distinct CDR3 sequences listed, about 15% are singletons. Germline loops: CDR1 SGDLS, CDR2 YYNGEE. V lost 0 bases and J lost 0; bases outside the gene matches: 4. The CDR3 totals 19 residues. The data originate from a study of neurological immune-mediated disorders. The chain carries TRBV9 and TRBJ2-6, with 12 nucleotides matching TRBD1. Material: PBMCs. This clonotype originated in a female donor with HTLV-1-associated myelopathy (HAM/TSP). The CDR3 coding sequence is TGTGCCAGCAGCGTAGTTGAGGGACAGGGGGCCTCTGGGGCCAACGTCCTGACTTTC. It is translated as CASSVVEGQGASGANVLTF. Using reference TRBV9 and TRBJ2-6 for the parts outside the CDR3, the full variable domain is DSGVTQTPKHLITATGQRVTLRCSPRSGDLSVYWYQQSLDQGLQFLIQYYNGEERAKGNILERFSAQQFPDLHSELNLSSLELGDSALYFCASSVVEGQGASGANVLTFGAGSRLTVL.